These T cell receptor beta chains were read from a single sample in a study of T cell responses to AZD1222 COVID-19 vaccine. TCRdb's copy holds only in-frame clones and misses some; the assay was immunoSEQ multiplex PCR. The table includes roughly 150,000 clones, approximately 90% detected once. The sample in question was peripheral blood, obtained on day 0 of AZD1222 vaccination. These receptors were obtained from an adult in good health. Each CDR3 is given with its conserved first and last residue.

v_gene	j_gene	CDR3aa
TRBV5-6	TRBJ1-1	CASSWTGAGTEAFF
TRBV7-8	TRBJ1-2	CASSISWEYGYTF
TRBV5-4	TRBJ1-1	CASSLIDRGGTEAFF
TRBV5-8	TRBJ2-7	CASSFSRQGAYEQYF
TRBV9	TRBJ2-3	CASSGRQGFGTDTQYF
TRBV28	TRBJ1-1	CASSFSHTEAFF
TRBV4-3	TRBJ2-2	CASSRGVAGNTGELFF
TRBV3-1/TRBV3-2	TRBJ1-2	CASSPSPPVNYGYTF
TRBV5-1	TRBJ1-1	CASARTGVTEAFF
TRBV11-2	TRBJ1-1	CASSITGLGTEAFF
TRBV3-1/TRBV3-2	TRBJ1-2	CASSQDPQGAASGYTF
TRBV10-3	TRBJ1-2	CAISLDGFFGYTF
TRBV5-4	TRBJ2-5	CASSLAGGEETQYF
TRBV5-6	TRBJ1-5	CASSLTGGGRSNQPQHF
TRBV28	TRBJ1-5	CASRTTEQGSNQPQHF
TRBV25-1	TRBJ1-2	CASSEYGDRNYGYTF
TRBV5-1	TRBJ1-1	CASSLDKGDTEAFF
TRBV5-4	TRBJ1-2	CASSHGTGGNYGYTF
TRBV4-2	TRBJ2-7	CASSQDLGQGYEQYF
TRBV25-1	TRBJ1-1	CASSELGEVAFF
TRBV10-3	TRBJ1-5	CASRADGGYNQPQHF
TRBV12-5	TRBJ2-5	CASGFTGDGETQYF
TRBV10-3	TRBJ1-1	CAISSPSRGEEAFF
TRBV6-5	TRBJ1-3	CASGGGQSSGNTIYF
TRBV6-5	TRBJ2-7	CASSYSGLAYEQYF
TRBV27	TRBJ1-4	CASRTGGNEKLFF
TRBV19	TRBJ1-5	CASSMGRGTAQPQHF
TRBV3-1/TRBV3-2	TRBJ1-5	CASSYRADQPQHF
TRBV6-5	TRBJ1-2	CASSTEGQNYGYTF